The 14 T cell receptor beta chains presented below share a single source sample, sequenced in a study of type 1 and type 2 diabetes patients. Amplification started from genomic DNA. Multiplex PCR with 30 forward and 13 reverse primers amplified the TCR beta CDR3. Each CDR3 protein is one row after TCRdb ran MiXCR on the multiplex PCR reads. In the table there are 250,000 or so distinct CDR3 sequences, 47% of which are singletons. The specimen sequenced was peripheral blood mononuclear cells (PBMCs). These receptors were collected from a man between 18 and 35 years old with type 2 diabetes.

The chain combines TRBV27 with TRBJ1-4, with a weak D call TRBD1 (5 bases). The V and J ends lost 2 bases and 7 bases respectively, with 8 bases between them. The CDR3 has 13 amino acids. Germline loops: CDR1 MNHEY, CDR2 SMNVEV (reference sequence). This CDR3 is CASSLQGSEKLFF. In DNA, the CDR3 is TGTGCCAGCAGTTTACAGGGTAGTGAAAAACTGTTTTTT.

In regard to this clonotype: Without the conserved terminal phenylalanine or tryptophan, this CDR3 likely stems from a read error. This chain uses TRBV9 with TRBJ1-1, with D unresolved. This CDR3 contains 16 residues. The germline CDR1 and CDR2 sequences are SGDLS and YYNGEE. The V end lost 4 bases, the J end lost 0 bases, and 16 bases lay between the germline ends. The CDR3 loop is CASSPQPPGLNTEAFS. CDR3 bases: TGTGCCAGCAGCCCACAGCCCCCGGGCCTGAACACTGAAGCTTTCTCT.

There are a few counts of this clonotype. J is TRBJ1-1 and V is TRBV30, with unresolved D. Trimming pared 2 bases from V and 1 base from J, leaving 8 bases between. CDR3 length: 13 residues. Per the germline V gene, CDR1 is GTSNPN and CDR2 is SVGIG (reference sequence). The DNA for the CDR3 is TGTGCCTGGAGTATTTACAGGAACACTGAAGCTTTCTTT. Protein sequence: CAWSIYRNTEAFF.

The rearrangement links TRBV2 to TRBJ2-7; 9 bases map to TRBD2. The DNA end lines up better with TRBJ2-5; the J call may be wrong. The CDR3 is 15 residues long. Germline CDR1 SNHLY, CDR2 FYNNEI. This CDR3 is CASSEGGLAQETQYF. Written as DNA, the CDR3 is TGTGCCAGCAGTGAAGGGGGACTAGCCCAAGAGACCCAGTACTTC.

The J gene is TRBJ2-5, the V gene TRBV7-8; 10 bases agree with TRBD2. The CDR3 loop spans 17 amino acids. Germline V gene sequence: CDR1 SGHVS, CDR2 FQNEAQ. The J segment lost 5 bases and the V segment lost 1 base, leaving 10 bases of the junction unmatched. CDR3 coding DNA: TGTGCCAGCAGCTTAGTGTTCCTAGCGGGAGTGGTGGAGACCCAGTACTTC. Protein sequence: CASSLVFLAGVVETQYF.

The V and J genes are TRBV10-1 and TRBJ2-2; D is tentatively TRBD1 or TRBD2 (6 bases each). The germline CDR1 and CDR2 sequences are WNHNN and SYGVQD (reference sequence). Trimming pared 3 bases from V and 4 bases from J, leaving 9 bases between. This CDR3 contains 14 residues. This chain's CDR3 is CASSDGGSTGELFF. The CDR3 region has the DNA TGCGCCAGCAGTGACGGGGGCTCCACCGGGGAGCTGTTTTTT.

As for this clonotype: A much bigger clone sits one base away, suggesting this may be a read error. The chain carries TRBV15 and TRBJ2-5, with D possibly being TRBD2 (5 bases). The J call may be faulty, since TRBJ2-1 better matches the DNA end. This CDR3 region has 15 residues. Germline values: CDR1 LNHNV, CDR2 YYDKDF (reference sequence). The CDR3 DNA follows: TGTGCCACCAGCACCGGACGGACTCTATCCTACGAGCAGTTCTTC. Translated, it gives CATSTGRTLSYEQFF.

The genes are TRBV19 and TRBJ1-5; D is undetermined. Between the trimmed V and J ends, which lost 1 base and 3 bases, there was a span of 7 bases. The germline V gene has CDR1 LNHDA and CDR2 SQIVND (reference sequence). This CDR3 has 14 amino acids. In DNA form, the CDR3 reads TGTGCCAGTAGTATAGGAGGACCCAATCAGCCCCAGCATTTT. It translates to CASSIGGPNQPQHF.

This rearrangement joins TRBV25-1 to TRBJ2-1; 7 nucleotides align to TRBD2. J lost 6 bases, V lost 4 bases, and 18 bases had no gene match. This CDR3 region has 18 residues. The V gene's germline CDR1 is MGHDK and CDR2 SYGVNS. The CDR3 spells CASSAPRRAGVGSNEQFF. The CDR3 nucleotides are TGTGCCAGCAGTGCCCCCCGGCGGGCGGGAGTTGGGAGCAATGAGCAGTTCTTC.

The chain joins TRBV19 to TRBJ2-1; no firm D call. The CDR3 is 15 residues long. V was shortened by 2 bases and J by 3 bases, with 11 bases between the two germline ends. Per the germline V gene, CDR1 is LNHDA and CDR2 is SQIVND (reference sequence). The CDR3 sequence is CASSIRALDYNEQFF. CDR3 coding DNA: TGTGCCAGTAGTATAAGGGCGCTAGACTACAATGAGCAGTTCTTC.

The gene calls are TRBV7-2 and TRBJ2-3; D is possibly TRBD2 (7 bases). Trimming pared 0 bases from V and 5 bases from J, leaving 18 bases between. This CDR3 is 17 amino acids long. The germline V gene encodes CDR1 SGHTA and CDR2 FQGNSA. In DNA, the CDR3 is TGTGCCAGCAGCTTAGCGCCAGAGGGGGGGGTTCAAGATACGCAGTATTTT. Translating gives CASSLAPEGGVQDTQYF.

This clonotype was counted between two and nine times. Here the CDR3 reads CASSLWGVGRQGDSPLHF. The CDR3 DNA is TGTGCCAGCAGCTTATGGGGGGTAGGGCGACAGGGGGATTCACCCCTCCACTTT. The genes are TRBV14 and TRBJ1-6, with 9 bases that match TRBD1. V trimming: 5 bases; J trimming: 8 bases; junction bases outside the gene matches: 16. The CDR3 extends over 18 amino acids. The germline CDR1 and CDR2 sequences are SGHDN and FVKESK.

This clonotype was picked up a small number of times. This chain joins TRBV7-2 and TRBJ2-3; D possibly corresponds to TRBD2 (7 bases). The germline V gene encodes CDR1 SGHTA and CDR2 FQGNSA. The CDR3 spans 15 residues. Trimming cost V 5 bases and J 4 bases, with 16 bases left between them. CDR3 in amino acids: CASSIWGGGADTQYF. In DNA form, the CDR3 reads TGTGCCAGCAGCATCTGGGGGGGCGGCGCAGATACGCAGTATTTT.

In its sample, this clonotype was seen a few times. J is TRBJ1-5 and V is TRBV19, with no clear D. Germline CDR1 and CDR2: LNHDA and SQIVND (reference sequence). This CDR3 comprises 15 residues. The V gene lost 4 bases and the J gene lost 0 bases, with 10 bases spanning the gap. The CDR3, as DNA: TGTGCCAGTAGTACCACAGACTATAGCAATCAGCCCCAGCATTTT. It codes for CASSTTDYSNQPQHF.